A single T cell receptor (beta chain) is shown here with its context. This record comes from a study of T-cell reconstitution after alpha-beta-depleted transplantation in children. Unique molecular identifiers were used to barcode this TCRbeta library. TCRdb fed the PCR reads into MiXCR, producing one record per CDR3 protein. This table has around 960,000 distinct CDR3 sequences, about 31% appearing once. The CDR3 has 13 residues. Trimming took off 8 bases at V and 7 bases at J, with 18 bases between the two ends. The sequenced sample was PBMCs, mostly from graft donor cells, obtained 360 days after TCRalphabeta/CD19-depleted stem cell transplant. The receptor was isolated from a boy in the first two years of life who had a stem cell transplant for SCID, so the T cells may come from the graft donor. The rearrangement uses TRBV12-3 or TRBV12-4 and TRBJ2-7; tentatively, D is TRBD1 (6 bases). CDR3 residues: CASCRDTLGEQYF. For the CDR3, the DNA is TGTGCCAGCTGCCGGGACACCCTCGGGGAGCAGTACTTC.